The text below deals with one T cell receptor (beta chain). Authors' processing steps: Nucleated cell number was recorded as an estimate derived from reference gene primer amplification. Assay: immunoSEQ multiplex PCR; the TCRdb copy retains only in-frame clones and omits some. V and J calls and clone size come straight from that table; D and trimming were deduced from the DNA. The sample has some 49,000 clones, approximately 92% seen once. The germline V gene has CDR1 MGHRA and CDR2 YSYEKL. This CDR3 contains 14 residues. V shed 2 bases and J 10 bases; nucleotides not matched to a gene: 7. The entry originates in a study of blood T cell repertoires in COVID-19. The overall study: Sites in the United States, Italy and Spain provided acute and convalescent COVID-19 samples. T cells, B-cell-depleted T cells, or PBMCs supplied cDNA or gDNA.

This receptor was identified in a middle-aged man with active COVID-19. The sequencing sample was made of peripheral blood. J is TRBJ2-1 and V is TRBV4-1, with 8 bases matching TRBD1. Here the CDR3 DNA reads TGCGCCAGCAGCCAATTACAGGGGGGCTCCGAGCAGTTCTTC. Its translation is CASSQLQGGSEQFF.